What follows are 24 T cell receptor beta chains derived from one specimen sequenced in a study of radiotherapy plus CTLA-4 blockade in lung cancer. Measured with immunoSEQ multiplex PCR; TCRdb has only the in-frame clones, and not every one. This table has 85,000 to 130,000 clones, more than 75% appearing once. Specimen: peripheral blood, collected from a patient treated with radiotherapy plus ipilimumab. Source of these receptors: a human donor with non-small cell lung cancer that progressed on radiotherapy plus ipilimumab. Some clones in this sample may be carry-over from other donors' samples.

CDR3 loop: CASSFRRAMNSNQPQHF. The DNA of the CDR3 is TGTGCCAGTTCTTTCCGTAGGGCAATGAATAGCAATCAGCCCCAGCATTTT. The rearrangement joins TRBV21-1 to TRBJ1-5. TRBV21-1 is a recognized pseudogene. The CDR3 extends over 17 amino acids.

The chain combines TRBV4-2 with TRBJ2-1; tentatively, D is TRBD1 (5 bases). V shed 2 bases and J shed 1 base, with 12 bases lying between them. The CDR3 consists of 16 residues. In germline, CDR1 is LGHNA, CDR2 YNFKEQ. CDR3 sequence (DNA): TGTGCCAGCAGCCAATCGCAGGGCCTATCCTACAATGAGCAGTTCTTC. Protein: CASSQSQGLSYNEQFF.

The CDR3 loop is CASSLGQINEQFF. The DNA of the CDR3 is TGCGCCAGCAGCTTGGGACAGATTAATGAGCAGTTCTTC. The J gene is TRBJ2-1, the V gene TRBV5-1, with D possibly being TRBD1 (5 bases). With 0 bases removed from V and 7 bases from J, the gap between germline ends came to 8 bases. The germline gives CDR1 SGHRS, CDR2 YFSETQ. The CDR3 has 13 amino acids.

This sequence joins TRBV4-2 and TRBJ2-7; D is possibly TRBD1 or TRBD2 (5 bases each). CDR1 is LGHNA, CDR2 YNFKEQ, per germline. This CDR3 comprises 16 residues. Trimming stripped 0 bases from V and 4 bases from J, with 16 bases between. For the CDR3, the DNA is TGTGCCAGCAGCCAAGATCCTTGGCAGGGAGTATACGAGCAGTACTTC. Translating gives CASSQDPWQGVYEQYF.

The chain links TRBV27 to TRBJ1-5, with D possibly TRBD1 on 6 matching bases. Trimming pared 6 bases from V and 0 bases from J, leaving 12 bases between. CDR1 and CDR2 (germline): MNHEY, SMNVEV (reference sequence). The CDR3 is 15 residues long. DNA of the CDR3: TGTGCCAGCAGCCGAACAGGGTATAGCAATCAGCCCCAGCATTTT. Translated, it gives CASSRTGYSNQPQHF.

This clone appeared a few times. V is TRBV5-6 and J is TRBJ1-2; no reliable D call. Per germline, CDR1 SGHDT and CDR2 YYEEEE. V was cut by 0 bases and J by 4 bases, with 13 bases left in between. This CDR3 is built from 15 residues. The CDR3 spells CASSLVAGSGYGYTF. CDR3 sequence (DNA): TGTGCCAGCAGCTTGGTCGCGGGGTCGGGCTATGGCTACACCTTC.

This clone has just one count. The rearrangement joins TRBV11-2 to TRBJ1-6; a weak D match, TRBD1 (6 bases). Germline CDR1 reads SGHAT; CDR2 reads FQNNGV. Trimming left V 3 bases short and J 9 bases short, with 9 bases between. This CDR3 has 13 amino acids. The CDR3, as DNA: TGTGCCAGCAGCTTGGACAGTATTTCACCCCTCCACTTT. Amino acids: CASSLDSISPLHF.

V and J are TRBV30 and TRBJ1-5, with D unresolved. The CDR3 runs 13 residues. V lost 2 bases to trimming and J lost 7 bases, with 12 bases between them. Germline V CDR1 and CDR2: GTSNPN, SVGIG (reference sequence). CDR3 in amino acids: CAWSRWGLQPQHF. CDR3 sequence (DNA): TGTGCCTGGAGTAGGTGGGGTCTGCAGCCCCAGCATTTT. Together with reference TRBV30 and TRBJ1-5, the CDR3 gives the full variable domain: SQTIHQWPATLVQPVGSPLSLECTVEGTSNPNLYWYRQAAGRGLQLLFYSVGIGQISSEVPQNLSASRPQDRQFILSSKKLLLSDSGFYLCAWSRWGLQPQHFGDGTRLSIL.

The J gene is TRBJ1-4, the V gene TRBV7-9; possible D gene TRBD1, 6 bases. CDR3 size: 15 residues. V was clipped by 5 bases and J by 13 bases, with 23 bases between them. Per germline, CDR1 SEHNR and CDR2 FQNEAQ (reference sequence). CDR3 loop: CASSGNRDRFGRLFF. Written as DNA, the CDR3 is TGTGCCAGCAGCGGTAACAGAGACAGGTTCGGAAGACTGTTTTTT.

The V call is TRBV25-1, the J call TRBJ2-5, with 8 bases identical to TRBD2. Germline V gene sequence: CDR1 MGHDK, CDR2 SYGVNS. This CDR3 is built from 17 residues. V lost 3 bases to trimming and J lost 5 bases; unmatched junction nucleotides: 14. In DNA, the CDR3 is TGTGCCAGCAGTGAGATGCGCCGGGGGGGCGTTGGGGAGACCCAGTACTTC. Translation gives CASSEMRRGGVGETQYF. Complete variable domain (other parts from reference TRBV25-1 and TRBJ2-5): EADIYQTPRYLVIGTGKKITLECSQTMGHDKMYWYQQDPGMELHLIHYSYGVNSTEKGDLSSESTVSRIRTEHFPLTLESARPSHTSQYLCASSEMRRGGVGETQYFGPGTRLLVL.

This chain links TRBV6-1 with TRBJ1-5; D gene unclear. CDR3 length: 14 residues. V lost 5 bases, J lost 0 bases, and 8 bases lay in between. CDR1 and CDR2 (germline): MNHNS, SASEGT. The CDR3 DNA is TGTGCCAGCAGTAGTGAGTATAGCAATCAGCCCCAGCATTTT. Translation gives CASSSEYSNQPQHF.

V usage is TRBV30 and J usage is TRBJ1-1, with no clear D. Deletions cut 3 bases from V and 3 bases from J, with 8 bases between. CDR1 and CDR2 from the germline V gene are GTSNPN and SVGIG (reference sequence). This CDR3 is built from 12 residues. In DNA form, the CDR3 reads TGTGCCTGGAGCCCCCGGGACACTGAAGCTTTCTTT. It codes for CAWSPRDTEAFF.

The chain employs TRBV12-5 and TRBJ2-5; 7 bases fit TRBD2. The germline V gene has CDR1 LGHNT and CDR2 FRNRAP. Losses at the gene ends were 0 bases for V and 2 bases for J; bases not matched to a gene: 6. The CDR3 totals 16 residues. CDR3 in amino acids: CASGLVSGGGQETQYF. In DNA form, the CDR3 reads TGTGCTAGTGGTTTGGTATCGGGGGGTGGGCAAGAGACCCAGTACTTC.

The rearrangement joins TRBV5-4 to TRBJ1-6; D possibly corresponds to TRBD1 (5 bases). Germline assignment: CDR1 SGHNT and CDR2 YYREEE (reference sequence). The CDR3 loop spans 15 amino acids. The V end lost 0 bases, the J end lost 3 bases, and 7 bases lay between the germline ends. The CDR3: CASSLGGGYNSPLHF. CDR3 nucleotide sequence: TGTGCCAGCAGCTTGGGTGGGGGCTATAATTCACCCCTCCACTTT.

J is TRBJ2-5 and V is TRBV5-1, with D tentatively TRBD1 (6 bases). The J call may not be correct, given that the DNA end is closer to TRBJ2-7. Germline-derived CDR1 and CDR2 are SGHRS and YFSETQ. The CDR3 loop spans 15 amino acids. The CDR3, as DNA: TGCGCCAGCAGCCCGCCCGGAAGGACAGCCTACGAGCAGTACTTC. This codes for CASSPPGRTAYEQYF.

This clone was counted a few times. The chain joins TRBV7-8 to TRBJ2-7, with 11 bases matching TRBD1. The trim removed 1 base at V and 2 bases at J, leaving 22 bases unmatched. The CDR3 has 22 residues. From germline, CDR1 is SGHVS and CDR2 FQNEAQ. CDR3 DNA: TGTGCCAGCAGCTTAGGAAGGTCGGGTATAGGTAGGGGACAGGGGGTGGCCTACGAGCAGTACTTC. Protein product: CASSLGRSGIGRGQGVAYEQYF.

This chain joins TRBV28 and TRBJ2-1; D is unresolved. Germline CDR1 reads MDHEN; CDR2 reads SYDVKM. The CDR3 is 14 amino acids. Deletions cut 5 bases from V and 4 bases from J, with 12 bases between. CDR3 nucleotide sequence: TGTGCCAGCAGTCTGGTAGGAATATACAATGAGCAGTTCTTC. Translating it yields CASSLVGIYNEQFF.

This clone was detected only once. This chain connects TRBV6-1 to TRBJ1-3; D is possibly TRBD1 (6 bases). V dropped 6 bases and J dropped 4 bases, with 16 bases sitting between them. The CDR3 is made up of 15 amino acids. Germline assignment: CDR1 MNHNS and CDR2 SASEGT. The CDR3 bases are TGTGCCAGCAGGGACGACAGGAAGGGAGGAAACACCATATATTTT. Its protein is CASRDDRKGGNTIYF.

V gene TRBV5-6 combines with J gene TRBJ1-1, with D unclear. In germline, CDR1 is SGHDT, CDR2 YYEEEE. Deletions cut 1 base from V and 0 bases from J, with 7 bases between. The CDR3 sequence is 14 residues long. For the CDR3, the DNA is TGTGCCAGCAGCTTGCGGCCCATGAACACTGAAGCTTTCTTT. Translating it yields CASSLRPMNTEAFF.

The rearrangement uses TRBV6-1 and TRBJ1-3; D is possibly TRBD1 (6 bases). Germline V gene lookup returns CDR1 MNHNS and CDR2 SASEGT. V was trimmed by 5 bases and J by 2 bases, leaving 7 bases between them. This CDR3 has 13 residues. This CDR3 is CASSNRAGNTIYF. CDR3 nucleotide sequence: TGTGCCAGCAGTAACAGGGCTGGAAACACCATATATTTT.

This CDR3 is CASTRTGGTNYGYTF. CDR3 sequence (DNA): TGCGCCAGCACAAGGACAGGGGGGACTAACTATGGCTACACCTTC. This chain uses TRBV5-1 with TRBJ1-2; 10 nucleotides agree with TRBD1. This CDR3 is 15 amino acids long. Germline values: CDR1 SGHRS, CDR2 YFSETQ. The V gene end was trimmed by 6 bases and the J gene end by 0 bases; junction bases not matched to a gene: 5. The complete variable domain, with remaining parts taken from reference TRBV5-1 and TRBJ1-2, reads KAGVTQTPRYLIKTRGQQVTLSCSPISGHRSVSWYQQTPGQGLQFLFEYFSETQRNKGNFPGRFSGRQFSNSRSEMNVSTLELGDSALYLCASTRTGGTNYGYTFGSGTRLTVV.

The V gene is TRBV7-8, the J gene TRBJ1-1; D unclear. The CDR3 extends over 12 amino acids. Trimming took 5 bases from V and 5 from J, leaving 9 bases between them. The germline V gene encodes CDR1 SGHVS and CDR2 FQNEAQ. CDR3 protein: CASSPYSTEAFF. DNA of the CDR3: TGTGCCAGCAGCCCATACTCTACTGAAGCTTTCTTT.

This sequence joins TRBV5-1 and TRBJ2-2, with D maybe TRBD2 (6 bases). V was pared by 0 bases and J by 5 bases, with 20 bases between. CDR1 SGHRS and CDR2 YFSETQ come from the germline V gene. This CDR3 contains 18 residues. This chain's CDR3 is CASSLVLAGGAGTGELFF. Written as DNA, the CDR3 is TGCGCCAGCAGCTTGGTGTTGGCAGGAGGAGCGGGTACCGGGGAGCTGTTTTTT.

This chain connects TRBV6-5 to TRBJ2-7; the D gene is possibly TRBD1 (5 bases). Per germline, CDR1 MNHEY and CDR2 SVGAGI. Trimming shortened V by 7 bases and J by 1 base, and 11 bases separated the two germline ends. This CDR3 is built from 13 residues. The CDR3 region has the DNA TGTGCCAGCACTAAGGGGCAGTCCTACGAGCAGTACTTC. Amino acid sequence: CASTKGQSYEQYF.